The entry below gives a single T cell receptor beta chain sequence along with its context. What this receptor recognizes is not known. Base qualities were left out, and no much larger clone turns up one base away. RNA from unsorted whole blood was extracted with TRIzol reagent, and germline DNA was obtained with the DNeasy Blood & Tissue kit. Chronic HBV infection was present in the patients, and the patients were treatment-naive at sampling. Before surgery, roughly 3.7 milliliters of peripheral blood were collected into K2EDTA tubes. A constant-region primer and ProtoScript II reverse transcriptase were used to reverse-transcribe TCRbeta-specific cDNA from approximately 550 ng total RNA. TCRbeta libraries were built with three nested multiplex PCR rounds, a slightly modified ARM-PCR procedure. Each of the first two PCR rounds ran for approximately 10 cycles and used multiplex TRBV1-TRBV30 forward primers together with a Cbeta reverse primer. Sample barcodes and Illumina adapters were added in a final 25-cycle PCR with Deep VentR polymerase. Before sequencing, amplicons of 200-500 bp were purified from gel using a QIAquick gel extraction kit. TCRbeta amplicons were sequenced on an Illumina HiSeq 2500 with 250-bp paired-end reads. The published analysis was carried out like this. Trimmomatic v0.33 was used to quality-trim the reads, and FLASH v1.2.11 was used to merge paired reads so that full CDR3 sequences could be recovered. V, D and J germline segments were assigned to the rearranged TCRbeta sequences by MiGEC v1.2.1b. Clonotype statistics and Shannon-Wiener diversity indices were computed with VDJtools v1.0.0. To cut down on sampling bias, every analysis after diversity analysis relied on just the 250 most abundant clonotypes from each sample. TCRdb took the public reads, trimmed them with fastp at Q25, ran MiXCR for clone calling and kept in-frame beta chains. When rows share a CDR3 protein, they turn into one entry using the most common DNA and genes. The V and J calls come from TCRdb's annotation, not from the publication. This sample comprises about 320,000 distinct CDR3 sequences, roughly 60% of them detected only once. The ten biggest clones cover about a sixth of the sample.

The sample belongs to a study of tumor-infiltrating lymphocytes in primary liver carcinoma (dated by TCRdb to between 2016 and 2019). Notes on the research overall: Surgical resection was performed in China between late 2015 and 2016 on 5 or 6 patients with histopathologically diagnosed primary liver carcinoma. The five patients had tumors of stage T1-T3 N0M0, with maximum diameters ranging from about 4.2 to 11 cm. Across five regions of each liver tumor, along with adjacent normal tissue and blood, the study brought together TCRbeta repertoire sequencing, expression microarrays and whole-exome sequencing. High reproducibility was observed for the technical replicate repertoires, with mean shared-clone rates approximately 0.9 and correlation coefficients above 0.95. The five patients, three men and two women aged 30 to 69 years, had hepatocellular carcinoma (four) or combined HCC and intrahepatic cholangiocarcinoma (one). Roughly 3.65 to 8 million productive TCRbeta reads were obtained per sample, and no significant difference in read depth was found between tissue types. A total of 35 or so specimens from 5 patients, comprising around 25 tumor regions, 5 adjacent noncancerous liver tissues and 5 peripheral blood samples, were covered by TCRbeta repertoire sequencing. What the work shows at the level of the full study, not this receptor alone: The top 250 clones accounted for a significantly greater share of the repertoire in tumors than in blood (p = 0.039). Since the samples were bulk and unsorted, there was no way to compare CD4+ and CD8+ T cell repertoires. With just a handful of patients in the study, the authors point out that the findings should be validated in a larger study. Repertoire overlap was found to be higher between tumor regions (mean roughly 35%) than between tumor-adjacent (about 17%) or tumor-blood (about 15%) pairs, consistent with antigen-driven expansion. Because only the TCR beta chain was sequenced and unpaired alpha chains were not captured, true repertoire diversity is likely underestimated.

From V the trimming removes 2 bases and from J it removes 4 bases, while the gene matches leave 7 bases of the junction unaccounted for. The CDR3 holds 17 amino acids from the cysteine to the phenylalanine. Solely the CDR3 DNA is kept, with 51 bases framed from the first base. The germline V gene (reference sequence) provides CDR1 SEHNR and CDR2 FQNEAQ. The chain couples TRBV7-9 to TRBJ2-1, with 11 central nucleotides matching TRBD2. Material for sequencing was peripheral blood. This clonotype was sampled from a woman aged 25 to 45 with primary liver carcinoma and hepatitis B virus infection. The DNA sequence is given as TGTGCCAGCAGCTTAACCTGGGGGACTAGCGGTTACAATGAGCAGTTCTTC. It encodes CASSLTWGTSGYNEQFF.